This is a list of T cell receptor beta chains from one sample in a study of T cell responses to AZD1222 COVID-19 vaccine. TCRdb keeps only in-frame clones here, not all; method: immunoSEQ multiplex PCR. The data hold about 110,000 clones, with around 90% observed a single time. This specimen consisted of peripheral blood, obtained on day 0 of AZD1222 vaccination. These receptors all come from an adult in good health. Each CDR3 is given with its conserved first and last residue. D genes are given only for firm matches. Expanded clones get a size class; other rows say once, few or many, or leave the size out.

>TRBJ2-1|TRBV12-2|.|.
CASRLDRLADYNEQFF
TGTGCAAGTCGCTTAGATCGGCTAGCGGATTACAATGAGCAGTTCTTC
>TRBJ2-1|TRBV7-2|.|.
CASSLDPAGALSEQFF
TGTGCCAGCAGCTTAGATCCAGCTGGCGCCTTGAGTGAGCAGTTCTTC
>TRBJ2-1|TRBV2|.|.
CASSEDLSSYNEQFF
TGTGCCAGCAGTGAGGACCTAAGCTCCTACAATGAGCAGTTCTTC
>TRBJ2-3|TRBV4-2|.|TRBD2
CASSQLSGGDTQYF
TGTGCCAGCAGCCAACTTAGCGGGGGAGATACGCAGTATTTT
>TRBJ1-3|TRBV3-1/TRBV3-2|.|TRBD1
CASSRQGSGNTIYF
TGTGCCAGCAGCCGACAGGGCTCTGGAAACACCATATATTTT
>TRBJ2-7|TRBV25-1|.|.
CASSPWGGDEQYF
TGTGCCAGCAGTCCCTGGGGGGGCGACGAGCAGTACTTC
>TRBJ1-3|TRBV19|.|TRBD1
CASRNRQGAGNTIYF
TGTGCCAGTAGAAATCGACAGGGTGCTGGAAACACCATATATTTT
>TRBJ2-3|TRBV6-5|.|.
CAARSGLSTDTQYF
TGTGCCGCCCGGAGCGGCCTTAGCACAGATACGCAGTATTTT
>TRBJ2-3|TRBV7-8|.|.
CASFPGGTSTDTQYF
TGTGCCAGCTTTCCTGGCGGGACTAGCACAGATACGCAGTATTTT
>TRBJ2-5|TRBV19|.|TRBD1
CASSIGTGEETQYF
TGTGCCAGTAGTATAGGGACAGGGGAGGAGACCCAGTACTTC
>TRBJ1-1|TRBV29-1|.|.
CSAAQATNTEAFF
TGCAGCGCTGCACAAGCAACAAACACTGAAGCTTTCTTT
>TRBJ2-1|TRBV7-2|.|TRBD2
CASLRPGGSDEQFF
TGTGCCAGCCTCCGACCGGGGGGGTCTGATGAGCAGTTCTTC
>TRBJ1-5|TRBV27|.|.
CASSTQRGARNQPQHF
TGTGCCAGCAGTACCCAGCGGGGGGCTCGGAATCAGCCCCAGCATTTT
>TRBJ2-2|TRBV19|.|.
CASSIVTGNTGELFF
TGTGCCAGTAGTATAGTGACGGGGAACACCGGGGAGCTGTTTTTT
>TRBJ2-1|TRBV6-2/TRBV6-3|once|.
CASSYRVRHEQFF
TGTGCCAGCAGTTATCGAGTGCGCCATGAGCAGTTCTTC
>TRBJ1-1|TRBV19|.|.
CASSIITGPAFF
TGTGCCAGTAGTATAATCACAGGGCCAGCTTTCTTT
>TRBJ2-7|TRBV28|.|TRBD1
CASSLWAGGIEQYF
TGTGCCAGCAGTTTATGGGCAGGGGGCATCGAGCAGTACTTC
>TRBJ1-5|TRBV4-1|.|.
CASSQGSTHPTNQPQHF
TGCGCCAGCAGCCAAGGTTCGACCCACCCAACAAATCAGCCCCAGCATTTT
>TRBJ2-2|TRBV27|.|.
CASSLDGELFF
TGTGCCAGCAGTTTGGACGGGGAGCTGTTTTTT
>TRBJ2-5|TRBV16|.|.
CASSQSNPSSAGETQYF
TGTGCCAGCAGCCAATCGAATCCCTCTAGTGCCGGGGAGACCCAGTACTTC
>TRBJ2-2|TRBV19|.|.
CASSIVTGGPNTGELFF
TGTGCCAGTAGTATAGTAACTGGGGGGCCCAACACCGGGGAGCTGTTTTTT
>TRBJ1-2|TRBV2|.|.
CASRSDGRYTF
TGTGCCAGCAGGTCCGACGGGCGCTACACCTTC
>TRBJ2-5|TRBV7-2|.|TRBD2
CASSFPSAGGGTQYF
TGTGCCAGCAGCTTCCCCTCGGCGGGGGGAGGGACCCAGTACTTC
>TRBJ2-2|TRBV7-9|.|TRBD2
CASSFYGLAALFF
TGTGCCAGCAGCTTCTACGGACTAGCCGCGCTGTTTTTT
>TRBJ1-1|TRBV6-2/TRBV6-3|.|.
CASSAGQQTTNTEAFF
TGTGCCAGCAGTGCCGGACAGCAGACCACGAACACTGAAGCTTTCTTT
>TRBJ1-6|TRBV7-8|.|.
CASSLAIQGNSPLHF
TGTGCCAGCAGCTTAGCGATACAGGGTAATTCACCCCTCCACTTT
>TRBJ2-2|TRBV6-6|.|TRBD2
CASSPTSGGTGELFF
TGTGCCAGCAGCCCCACTAGCGGGGGTACCGGGGAGCTGTTTTTT
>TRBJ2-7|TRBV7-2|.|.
CASSPGGYEQYF
TGTGCCAGCAGCCCCGGCGGCTACGAGCAGTACTTC
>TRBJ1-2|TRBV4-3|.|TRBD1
CASSLGDRANYGYTF
TGCGCCAGCAGCCTTGGGGACAGGGCTAACTATGGCTACACCTTC
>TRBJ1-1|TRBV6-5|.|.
CASTWRTEAFF
TGTGCCAGCACCTGGAGAACTGAAGCTTTCTTT
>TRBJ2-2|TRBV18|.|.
CASSRGIAALNGGELFF
TGTGCCAGCTCACGAGGCATAGCGGCACTCAACGGCGGGGAGCTGTTTTTT
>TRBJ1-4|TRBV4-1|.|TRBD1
CASSQQQGYGEKLFF
TGCGCCAGCAGCCAACAACAGGGGTACGGTGAAAAACTGTTTTTT
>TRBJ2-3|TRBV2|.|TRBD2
CASSSAGATDTQYF
TGTGCCAGCAGTTCAGCGGGGGCCACAGATACGCAGTATTTT
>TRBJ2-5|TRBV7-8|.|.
CASSQKFQGGRLRETQYF
TGTGCCAGCAGTCAAAAGTTTCAGGGAGGTAGATTGCGGGAGACCCAGTACTTC
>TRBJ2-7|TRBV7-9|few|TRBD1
CASSGRRDRGLVYEQYF
TGTGCCAGCAGCGGTCGCCGGGACAGGGGGCTTGTCTACGAGCAGTACTTC
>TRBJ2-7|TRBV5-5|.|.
CASRAGELSAYEQYF
TGTGCCAGCAGGGCCGGGGAGCTTTCAGCCTACGAGCAGTACTTC
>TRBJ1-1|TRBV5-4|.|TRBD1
CASSSRQGANTEAFF
TGTGCCAGCAGCTCCCGACAGGGAGCGAACACTGAAGCTTTCTTT